The rows below give T cell receptor beta chains drawn from one sample of a study of Graves' ophthalmopathy and Graves' hyperthyroidism. From the multiplex PCR reads, TCRdb called clonotypes with MiXCR, one entry per CDR3 protein. Of roughly 410,000 distinct CDR3 sequences listed, 15% to 19% were seen once; the top ten hold approximately 7%. The sample consisted of peripheral blood. All receptors come from a woman aged 18-29 years with stable Graves' hyperthyroidism. CDR3s include the opening cysteine and the closing phenylalanine or tryptophan. The D gene is left open where the match is weak. A row's size may be missing; if present it is once, few, many or a size class.

clone_size: -; j_call: TRBJ2-7; d_call: -; v_call: TRBV30; cdr3_aa: CAWSVGAGSYEQYF; cdr3_nt: TGTGCCTGGAGCGTGGGGGCTGGGTCCTACGAGCAGTACTTC
clone_size: many; j_call: TRBJ1-2; d_call: -; v_call: TRBV11-2; cdr3_aa: CASSLFGPYENSGYTF; cdr3_nt: TGTGCCAGCAGCCTTTTCGGCCCTTATGAGAACAGTGGCTACACCTTC
clone_size: many; j_call: TRBJ1-5; d_call: -; v_call: TRBV2; cdr3_aa: CASTQDYGKQPQHF; cdr3_nt: TGTGCCAGCACCCAAGATTACGGGAAACAGCCCCAGCATTTT
clone_size: many; j_call: TRBJ2-2; d_call: TRBD1; v_call: TRBV15; cdr3_aa: CATSRAKGQMDTGELFF; cdr3_nt: TGTGCCACCAGCAGGGCTAAGGGACAGATGGACACCGGGGAGCTGTTTTTT
clone_size: many; j_call: TRBJ2-5; d_call: -; v_call: TRBV4-1; cdr3_aa: CASSQEDYGRHRETQYF; cdr3_nt: TGCGCCAGCAGCCAAGAGGATTATGGGAGGCATAGAGAGACCCAGTACTTC
clone_size: few; j_call: TRBJ1-5; d_call: TRBD1; v_call: TRBV5-8; cdr3_aa: CASSRPGQGVNQPQHF; cdr3_nt: TGTGCCAGCAGCCGCCCGGGACAGGGGGTTAATCAGCCCCAGCATTTT
clone_size: few; j_call: TRBJ2-2; d_call: -; v_call: TRBV24-1; cdr3_aa: CATRGTETNTGELFF; cdr3_nt: TGTGCCACCAGAGGAACAGAAACGAACACCGGGGAGCTGTTTTTT
clone_size: -; j_call: TRBJ2-5; d_call: -; v_call: TRBV29-1; cdr3_aa: CSVEGETQYF; cdr3_nt: TGCAGCGTTGAAGGGGAGACCCAGTACTTC
clone_size: many; j_call: TRBJ1-5; d_call: -; v_call: TRBV24-1; cdr3_aa: CATSDTRNSNQPQHF; cdr3_nt: TGTGCCACCAGTGATACCAGGAATAGCAATCAGCCCCAGCATTTT
clone_size: -; j_call: TRBJ2-2; d_call: -; v_call: TRBV7-2; cdr3_aa: CASSLGAGPGELFF; cdr3_nt: TGTGCCAGCAGCTTAGGGGCGGGGCCCGGGGAGCTGTTTTTT
clone_size: many; j_call: TRBJ1-5; d_call: -; v_call: TRBV5-1; cdr3_aa: CASSLGARGDQPQHF; cdr3_nt: TGCGCCAGCAGCTTGGGGGCCCGAGGGGATCAGCCCCAGCATTTT
clone_size: -; j_call: TRBJ1-2; d_call: -; v_call: TRBV20-1; cdr3_aa: CSAAGFGYGYTF; cdr3_nt: TGCAGTGCCGCAGGGTTTGGGTATGGCTACACCTTC
clone_size: -; j_call: TRBJ2-2; d_call: TRBD1; v_call: TRBV6-5; cdr3_aa: CASSSDRARTGELFF; cdr3_nt: TGTGCCAGCAGTTCGGACAGGGCTCGCACCGGGGAGCTGTTTTTT
clone_size: many; j_call: TRBJ1-1; d_call: -; v_call: TRBV9; cdr3_aa: CASTPNFDTEAFF; cdr3_nt: TGTGCCAGCACCCCAAACTTTGACACTGAAGCTTTCTTT
clone_size: many; j_call: TRBJ2-7; d_call: -; v_call: TRBV20-1; cdr3_aa: CSAQSGTFVYEQYF; cdr3_nt: TGCAGTGCTCAATCCGGGACGTTTGTCTACGAGCAGTACTTC
clone_size: -; j_call: TRBJ1-1; d_call: -; v_call: TRBV3-1; cdr3_aa: CASSQDGTPEAFF; cdr3_nt: TGTGCCAGCAGCCAAGATGGAACGCCTGAAGCTTTCTTT
clone_size: many; j_call: TRBJ1-6; d_call: -; v_call: TRBV11-3; cdr3_aa: CASSLDGYGAPLHF; cdr3_nt: TGTGCCAGCAGCCTAGACGGGTACGGTGCGCCCCTCCACTTT
clone_size: many; j_call: TRBJ1-3; d_call: -; v_call: TRBV5-6; cdr3_aa: CASSLGGFGNTIYF; cdr3_nt: TGTGCCAGCAGCTTGGGGGGATTTGGAAACACCATATATTTT
clone_size: many; j_call: TRBJ1-2; d_call: TRBD1; v_call: TRBV20-1; cdr3_aa: CSARGTGQGSRYGYTF; cdr3_nt: TGCAGTGCTAGAGGGACGGGACAGGGGTCACGGTATGGCTACACCTTC
clone_size: many; j_call: TRBJ2-2; d_call: TRBD1; v_call: TRBV6-5; cdr3_aa: CASSLGGTTAGELFF; cdr3_nt: TGTGCCAGCAGTTTAGGGGGCACGACGGCCGGGGAGCTGTTTTTT
clone_size: -; j_call: TRBJ2-2; d_call: TRBD2; v_call: TRBV7-3; cdr3_aa: CASSLGLAGGTGELFF; cdr3_nt: TGTGCCAGCAGCTTAGGACTAGCGGGAGGCACCGGGGAGCTGTTTTTT
clone_size: many; j_call: TRBJ1-1; d_call: TRBD1; v_call: TRBV10-3; cdr3_aa: CAIYPGQDGTEAFF; cdr3_nt: TGTGCCATCTATCCAGGACAGGACGGGACTGAAGCTTTCTTT
clone_size: many; j_call: TRBJ1-1; d_call: -; v_call: TRBV12-3/TRBV12-4; cdr3_aa: CASSRHLGGYANTEAFF; cdr3_nt: TGTGCCAGCAGCCGGCATCTGGGCGGGTACGCGAACACTGAAGCTTTCTTT
clone_size: many; j_call: TRBJ1-2; d_call: TRBD1; v_call: TRBV24-1; cdr3_aa: CATSSPPGDRPLNF; cdr3_nt: TGTGCCACCAGTTCCCCCCCTGGGGACAGGCCCTTAAACTTC
clone_size: many; j_call: TRBJ2-2; d_call: -; v_call: TRBV19; cdr3_aa: CASSITGNWNTGELFF; cdr3_nt: TGTGCCAGTAGTATAACAGGGAACTGGAACACCGGGGAGCTGTTTTTT
clone_size: many; j_call: TRBJ2-7; d_call: -; v_call: TRBV6-5; cdr3_aa: CASSSDRAKLYEQYF; cdr3_nt: TGTGCCAGCAGCTCCGACAGAGCGAAACTCTACGAGCAGTACTTC
clone_size: many; j_call: TRBJ2-7; d_call: -; v_call: TRBV4-1; cdr3_aa: CASSQDPSAQGFYEQYF; cdr3_nt: TGCGCCAGCAGCCAAGATCCGTCGGCACAAGGGTTCTACGAGCAGTACTTC
clone_size: many; j_call: TRBJ2-7; d_call: -; v_call: TRBV10-3; cdr3_aa: CAISTGRYEQYF; cdr3_nt: TGTGCCATCAGTACCGGGAGATACGAGCAGTACTTC
clone_size: many; j_call: TRBJ2-7; d_call: -; v_call: TRBV20-1; cdr3_aa: CSANTGFGNYEQYF; cdr3_nt: TGCAGTGCGAATACAGGGTTTGGGAACTACGAGCAGTACTTC
clone_size: many; j_call: TRBJ2-7; d_call: -; v_call: TRBV11-3; cdr3_aa: CASSLTMAHEQYF; cdr3_nt: TGTGCCAGCAGCTTAACGATGGCGCACGAGCAGTACTTC
clone_size: -; j_call: TRBJ2-7; d_call: -; v_call: TRBV25-1; cdr3_aa: CASSESLGSYEQYF; cdr3_nt: TGTGCCAGCAGTGAATCGCTAGGCTCCTACGAGCAGTACTTC
clone_size: few; j_call: TRBJ2-4; d_call: -; v_call: TRBV5-5; cdr3_aa: CASSSGHSKDIQYF; cdr3_nt: TGTGCCAGCAGCTCGGGACATTCGAAGGACATTCAGTACTTC
clone_size: many; j_call: TRBJ1-5; d_call: -; v_call: TRBV2; cdr3_aa: CASSAKGFSNQPQHF; cdr3_nt: TGTGCCAGCAGTGCAAAGGGTTTCAGCAATCAGCCCCAGCATTTT
clone_size: many; j_call: TRBJ1-5; d_call: -; v_call: TRBV27; cdr3_aa: CASRLNRVQPQHF; cdr3_nt: TGTGCCAGCAGATTGAACAGGGTTCAGCCCCAGCATTTT
clone_size: many; j_call: TRBJ1-1; d_call: -; v_call: TRBV5-5; cdr3_aa: CASSLTIGAPEAFF; cdr3_nt: TGTGCCAGCAGCTTGACTATCGGGGCCCCTGAAGCTTTCTTT
clone_size: few; j_call: TRBJ2-6; d_call: -; v_call: TRBV6-2/TRBV6-3; cdr3_aa: CASTHGGSSGAIVLTF; cdr3_nt: TGTGCCAGCACCCACGGGGGCTCCTCTGGGGCCATCGTCCTGACTTTC
clone_size: -; j_call: TRBJ2-7; d_call: -; v_call: TRBV5-1; cdr3_aa: CASSTGPEQYF; cdr3_nt: TGCGCCAGCAGCACAGGACCGGAGCAGTACTTC